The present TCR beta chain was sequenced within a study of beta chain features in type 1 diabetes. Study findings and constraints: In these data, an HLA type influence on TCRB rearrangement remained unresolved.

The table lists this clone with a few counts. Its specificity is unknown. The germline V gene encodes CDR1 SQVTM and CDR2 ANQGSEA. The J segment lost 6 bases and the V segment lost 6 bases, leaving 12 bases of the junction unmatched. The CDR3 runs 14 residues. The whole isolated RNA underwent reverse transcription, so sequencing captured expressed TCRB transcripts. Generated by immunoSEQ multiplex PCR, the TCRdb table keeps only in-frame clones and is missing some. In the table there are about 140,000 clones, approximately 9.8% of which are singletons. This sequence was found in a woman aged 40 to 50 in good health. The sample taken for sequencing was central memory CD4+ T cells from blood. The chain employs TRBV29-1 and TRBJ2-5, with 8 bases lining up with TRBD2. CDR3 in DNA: TGCAGCGTGCGCTCGGGACTAGAGACGAAGACCCAGTACTTC. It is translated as CSVRSGLETKTQYF.